This record concerns one T cell receptor (beta chain) sequence. The data derive from a study of long-term antiretroviral therapy in people with HIV. Trimming cost V 1 base and J 1 base, with 7 bases left between them. CDR1 is MNHEY, CDR2 SVGAGI, per germline. This CDR3 contains 14 residues. At the survey level, the v3.0 immunoSEQ assay was run. Data came from immunoSEQ multiplex PCR; TCRdb stores just in-frame clones and leaves some out. Of around 26,000 clones in the sample, about 80% are singletons; the top ten hold approximately 11%. This specimen was unsorted PBMCs, taken 1.1 years before starting antiretroviral therapy. The origin of this receptor is a woman in her thirties or forties with HIV. The V call is TRBV6-5, the J call TRBJ1-1, with D tentatively TRBD1 (5 bases). As DNA, the CDR3 is TGTGCCAGCAGTTACTGGAGGGGGAACACTGAAGCTTTCTTT. It codes for CASSYWRGNTEAFF.